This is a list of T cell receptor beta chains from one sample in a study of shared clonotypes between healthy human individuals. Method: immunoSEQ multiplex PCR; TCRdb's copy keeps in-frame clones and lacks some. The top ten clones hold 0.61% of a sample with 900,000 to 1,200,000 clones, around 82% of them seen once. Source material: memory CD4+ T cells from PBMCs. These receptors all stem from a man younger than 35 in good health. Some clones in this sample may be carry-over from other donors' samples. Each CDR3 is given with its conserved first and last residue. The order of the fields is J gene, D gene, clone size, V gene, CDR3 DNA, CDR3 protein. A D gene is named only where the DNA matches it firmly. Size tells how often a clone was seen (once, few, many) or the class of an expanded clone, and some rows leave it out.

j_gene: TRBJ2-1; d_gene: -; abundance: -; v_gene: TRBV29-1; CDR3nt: TGCAGCGCCGGGACTTACCGATACAATGAGCAGTTCTTC; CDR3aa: CSAGTYRYNEQFF
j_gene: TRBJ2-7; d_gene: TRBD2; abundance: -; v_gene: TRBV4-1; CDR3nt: TGCGCCAGCAGCCAAGAGCGTTGGGTAGCGGGAGCCTACGAGCAGTACTTC; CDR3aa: CASSQERWVAGAYEQYF
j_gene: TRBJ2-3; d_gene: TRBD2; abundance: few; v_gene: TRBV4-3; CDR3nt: TGCGCCAGCAGCCAAGGATGGGTCGCTAGCGGGAGGGCCAAGGAGTCAGATACGCAGTATTTT; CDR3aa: CASSQGWVASGRAKESDTQYF
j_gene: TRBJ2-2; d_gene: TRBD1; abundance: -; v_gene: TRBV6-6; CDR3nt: TGTGCCAGCAGAAACTCGGGGACAGGGTACACCGGGGAGCTGTTTTTT; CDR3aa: CASRNSGTGYTGELFF
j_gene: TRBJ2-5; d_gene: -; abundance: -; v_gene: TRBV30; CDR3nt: TGTGCCTGGGGAGAAGAGACCCAGTACTTC; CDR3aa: CAWGEETQYF
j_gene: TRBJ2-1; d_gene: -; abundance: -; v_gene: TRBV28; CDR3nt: TGTGCCAGTCGGGACGGCCCCAATGAGCAGTTCTTC; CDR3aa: CASRDGPNEQFF
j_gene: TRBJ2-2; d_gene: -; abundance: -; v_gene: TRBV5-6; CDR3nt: TGTGCCAGCAGCAAACCCGGACCAAAAACCGGGGAGCTGTTTTTT; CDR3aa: CASSKPGPKTGELFF
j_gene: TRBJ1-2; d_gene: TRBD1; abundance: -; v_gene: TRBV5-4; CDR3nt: TGTGCCAGCAGCTCCCAGGTAGGGGGCTTCTATGGCTACACCTTC; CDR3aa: CASSSQVGGFYGYTF
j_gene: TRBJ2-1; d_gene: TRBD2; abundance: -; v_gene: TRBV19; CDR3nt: TGTGCCAGTAGTATCGTGGCGGGAGTAGCTGGCTACAATGAGCAGTTCTTC; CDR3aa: CASSIVAGVAGYNEQFF
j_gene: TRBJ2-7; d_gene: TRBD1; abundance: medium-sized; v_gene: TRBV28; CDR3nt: TGTGCCAGCAGTTTGGAGGACAGGGGTGCCTACGAGCAGTACTTC; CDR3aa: CASSLEDRGAYEQYF
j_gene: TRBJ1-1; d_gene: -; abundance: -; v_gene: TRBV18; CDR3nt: TGTGCCAGCTCGCCGATCCGCACAGGGATCCCGAACACTGAAGCTTTCTTT; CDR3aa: CASSPIRTGIPNTEAFF
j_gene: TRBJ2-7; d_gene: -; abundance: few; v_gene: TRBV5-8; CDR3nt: TGTGCCAGCAGTATGGGGGCACCATCCTACGAGCAGTACTTC; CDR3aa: CASSMGAPSYEQYF
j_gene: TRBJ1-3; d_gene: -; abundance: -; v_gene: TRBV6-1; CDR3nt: TGTGCCACCGGCGTTTGGGGGTCTGGAAACACCATATATTTT; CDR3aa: CATGVWGSGNTIYF
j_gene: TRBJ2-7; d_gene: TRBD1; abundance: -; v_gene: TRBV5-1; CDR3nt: TGCGCCAGCAGCCTGAAACCGGGACAGGGTGACGAGCAGTACTTC; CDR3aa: CASSLKPGQGDEQYF
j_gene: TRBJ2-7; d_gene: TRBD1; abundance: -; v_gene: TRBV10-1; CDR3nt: TGCGCCAGCCCACGAGGACAGGGAGTCTGCGAGCAGTACTTC; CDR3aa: CASPRGQGVCEQYF
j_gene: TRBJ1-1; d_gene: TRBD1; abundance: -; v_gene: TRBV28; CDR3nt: TGTGCCAGCAGTTTACTCGGACAGGCTCATGAAGCTTTCTTT; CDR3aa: CASSLLGQAHEAFF
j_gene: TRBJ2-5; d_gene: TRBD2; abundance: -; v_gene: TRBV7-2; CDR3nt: TGTGCCAGCAGCCAGACTAGCGGGAGGGCGGAGACCCAGTACTTC; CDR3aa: CASSQTSGRAETQYF
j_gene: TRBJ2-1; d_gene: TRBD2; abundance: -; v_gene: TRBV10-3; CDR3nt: TGTGCCATCAGCTTGGGACTAGCGGGACGGGATGAGCAGTTCTTC; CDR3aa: CAISLGLAGRDEQFF
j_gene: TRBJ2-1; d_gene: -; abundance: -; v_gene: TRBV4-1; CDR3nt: TGCGCCAGCAGCTCCTTGGTAGCGGACCGTTACAATGAGCAGTTCTTC; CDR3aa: CASSSLVADRYNEQFF
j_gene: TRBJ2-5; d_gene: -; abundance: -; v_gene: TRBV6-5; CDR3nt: TGTGCCACCGGGGACGGTGGAGAGACCCAGTACTTC; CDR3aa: CATGDGGETQYF
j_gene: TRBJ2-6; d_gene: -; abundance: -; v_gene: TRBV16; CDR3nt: TGTGCCAGCAGCCAATCTGGGGCCAACGTCCTGACTTTC; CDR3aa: CASSQSGANVLTF
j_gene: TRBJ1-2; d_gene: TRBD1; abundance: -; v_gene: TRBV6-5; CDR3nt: TGTGCCAGCAGTCGGGACAGGTTTAACTATGGCTACACCTTC; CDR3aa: CASSRDRFNYGYTF
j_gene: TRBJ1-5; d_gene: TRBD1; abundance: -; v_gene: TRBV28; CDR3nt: TGTGCCAGCAAGGTAGGGACAGTCAATCAGCCCCAGCATTTT; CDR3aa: CASKVGTVNQPQHF
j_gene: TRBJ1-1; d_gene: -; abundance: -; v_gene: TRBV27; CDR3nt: TGTGCCAGCACCAAAGGGCCCTCTGGCACTGAAGCTTTCTTT; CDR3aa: CASTKGPSGTEAFF
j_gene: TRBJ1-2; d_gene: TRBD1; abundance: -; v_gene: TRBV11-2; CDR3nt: TGTGCCAGCAGCCGGATTACAGGGGGCTTTGGTGGCTACACCTTC; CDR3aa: CASSRITGGFGGYTF
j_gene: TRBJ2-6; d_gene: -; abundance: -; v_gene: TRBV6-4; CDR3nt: TGTGCCAGCGCGGTCCGCTCTGGGGCCAACGTCCTGACTTTC; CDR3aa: CASAVRSGANVLTF
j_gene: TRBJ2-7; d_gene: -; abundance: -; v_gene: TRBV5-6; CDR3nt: TGTGCCAGCAGCTTGGCGGGGACAATATTCTACGAGCAGTACTTC; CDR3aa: CASSLAGTIFYEQYF
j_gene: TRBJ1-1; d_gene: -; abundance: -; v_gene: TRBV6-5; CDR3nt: TGTGCCAGCAGTTACTTGTCCCCGCAGACCACTGAAGCTTTCTTT; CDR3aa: CASSYLSPQTTEAFF
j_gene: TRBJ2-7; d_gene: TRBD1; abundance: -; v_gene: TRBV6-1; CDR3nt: TGTGCCAGCAGTGACTCCGGGACAGGGGTATACGAGCAGTACTTC; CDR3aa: CASSDSGTGVYEQYF
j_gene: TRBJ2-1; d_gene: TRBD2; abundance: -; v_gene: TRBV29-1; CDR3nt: TGCAGCGCCTATGGGATAGCGGGAGTGGGTGAGCAGTTCTTC; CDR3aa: CSAYGIAGVGEQFF
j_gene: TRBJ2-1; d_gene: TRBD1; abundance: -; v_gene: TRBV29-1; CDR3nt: TGCAGCGTTGAAGACGGACAGGGACGGTTGAATGAGCAGTTCTTC; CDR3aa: CSVEDGQGRLNEQFF
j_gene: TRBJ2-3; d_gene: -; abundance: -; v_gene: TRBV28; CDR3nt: TGTGCCAGCAGGACCGGGGCTTCCGGGGCAGATACGCAGTATTTT; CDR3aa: CASRTGASGADTQYF
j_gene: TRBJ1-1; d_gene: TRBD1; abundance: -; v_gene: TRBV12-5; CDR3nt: TGTGCTAGTAGCTGGACAGGGGCGGACACTGAAGCTTTCTTT; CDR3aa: CASSWTGADTEAFF
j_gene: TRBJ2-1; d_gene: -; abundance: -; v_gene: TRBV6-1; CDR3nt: TGTGCCAGCAGTGAAGCTGAACTACCTTACAATGAGCAGTTCTTC; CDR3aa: CASSEAELPYNEQFF
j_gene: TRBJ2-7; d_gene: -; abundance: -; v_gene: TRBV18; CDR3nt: TGTGCCAGCTCACTCAGGCAGGCCTACGAGCAGTACTTC; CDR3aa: CASSLRQAYEQYF
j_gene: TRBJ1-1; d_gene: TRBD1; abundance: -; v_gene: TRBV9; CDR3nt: TGTGCCAGCAGCGAGGGGGCGGCCAACACTGAAGCTTTCTTT; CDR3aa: CASSEGAANTEAFF
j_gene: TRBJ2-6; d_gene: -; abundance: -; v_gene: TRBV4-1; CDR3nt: TGCGCCAGCAGCCAAGATCCCCGGATACGCTCTGGGGCCAACGTCCTGACTTTC; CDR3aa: CASSQDPRIRSGANVLTF
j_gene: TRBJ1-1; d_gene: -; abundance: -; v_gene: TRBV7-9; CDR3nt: TGTGCCAGCAGCCAAGGGGGAACTGAAGCTTTCTTT; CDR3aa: CASSQGGTEAFF
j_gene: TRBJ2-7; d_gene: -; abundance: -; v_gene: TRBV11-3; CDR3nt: TGTGCCAGCAGCCGGGACAAAACCTACGAGCAGTACTTC; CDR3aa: CASSRDKTYEQYF
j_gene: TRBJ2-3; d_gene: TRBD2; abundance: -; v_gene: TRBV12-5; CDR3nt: TGTGCTAGTGGTTCGGGACTAGCGGAGCCCACAGATACGCAGTATTTT; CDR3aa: CASGSGLAEPTDTQYF
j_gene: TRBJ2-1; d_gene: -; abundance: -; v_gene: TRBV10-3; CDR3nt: TGTGCCACCCGAAGACAACTACGGAACAATGAGCAGTTCTTC; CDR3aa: CATRRQLRNNEQFF
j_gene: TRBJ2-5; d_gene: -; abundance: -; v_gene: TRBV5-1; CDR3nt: TGCGCCAGCAGCTTTCCAGGGAAAGAGACCCAGTACTTC; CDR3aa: CASSFPGKETQYF
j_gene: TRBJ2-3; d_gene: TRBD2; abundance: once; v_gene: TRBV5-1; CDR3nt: TGCGCCAGCAGCTTGGGGTTAGCGGGAGGGCCAGATACGCAGTATTTT; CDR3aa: CASSLGLAGGPDTQYF
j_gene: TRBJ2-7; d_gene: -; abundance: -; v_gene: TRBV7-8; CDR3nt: TGTGCCAGCAGCTTAGGAAGACAGTACGAGCAGTACTTC; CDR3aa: CASSLGRQYEQYF